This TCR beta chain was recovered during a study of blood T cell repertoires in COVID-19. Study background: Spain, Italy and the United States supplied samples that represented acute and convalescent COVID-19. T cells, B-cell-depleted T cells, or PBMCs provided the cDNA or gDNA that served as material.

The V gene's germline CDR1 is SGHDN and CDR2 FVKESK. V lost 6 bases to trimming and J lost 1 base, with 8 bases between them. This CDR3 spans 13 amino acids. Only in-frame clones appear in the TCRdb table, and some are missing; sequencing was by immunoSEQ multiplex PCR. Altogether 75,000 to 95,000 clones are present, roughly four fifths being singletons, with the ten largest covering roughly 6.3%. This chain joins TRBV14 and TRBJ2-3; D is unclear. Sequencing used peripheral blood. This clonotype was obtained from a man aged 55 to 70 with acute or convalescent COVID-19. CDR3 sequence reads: CASRNGGTDTQYF. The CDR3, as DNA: TGTGCCAGCAGAAACGGAGGCACAGATACGCAGTATTTT.